Described below is a single T cell receptor beta chain sequence and its context. Antigen: not known. Using immunoSEQ multiplex PCR, the repertoire was profiled, and TCRdb retains in-frame clones only, with some absent. The repertoire includes 2 million to 2.5 million clones, approximately 95% of them detected once, and 0.3% to 0.4% sits in the top ten. This entry belongs to a study of shared clonotypes between healthy human individuals. Background on the study: Each donor's CD8 memory used one plate, CD8 naive two, each CD4 subset three.

The V and J ends lost 6 bases and 3 bases respectively, with 18 bases between them. The CDR3 is 16 residues long. CDR1 and CDR2 (germline): SGHRS, YFSETQ. Overall study findings and caveats: A handful of donors had approximately 4.6% of their naive CD4 clonotypes in common.

Sequenced: naive CD4+ T cells from PBMCs. Subset here: CD45RA+ positively selected. This chain connects TRBV5-1 to TRBJ1-4; weak D call: TRBD1 (6 bases). This TCR was sampled from a young man in good health. Some clones in this sample may be carry-over from other donors' samples. The DNA for the CDR3 is TGCGCCAGCACGAGAGACAGGCCTCGAGCTAATGAAAAACTGTTTTTT. Translation gives CASTRDRPRANEKLFF.